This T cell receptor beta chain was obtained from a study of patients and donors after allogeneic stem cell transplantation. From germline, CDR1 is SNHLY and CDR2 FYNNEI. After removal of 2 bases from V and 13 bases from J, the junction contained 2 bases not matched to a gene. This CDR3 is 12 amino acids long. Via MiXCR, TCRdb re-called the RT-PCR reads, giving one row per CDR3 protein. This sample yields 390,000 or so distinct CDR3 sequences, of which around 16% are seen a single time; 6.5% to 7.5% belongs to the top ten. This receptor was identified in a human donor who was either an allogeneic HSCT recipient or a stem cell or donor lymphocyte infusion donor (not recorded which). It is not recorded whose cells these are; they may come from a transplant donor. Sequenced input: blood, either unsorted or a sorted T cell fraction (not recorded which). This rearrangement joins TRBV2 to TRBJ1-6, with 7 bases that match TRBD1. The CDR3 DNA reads TGTGCCAGCAGTGAAAGGGGGCATCCCCTCCACTTT. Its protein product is CASSERGHPLHF.